This T cell receptor beta chain was documented in a study of CD8+ T cells in alopecia areata. Treatment reported: oral pan-JAK inhibitor, 5-10 mg twice daily. Extracted from the samples, RNA was reverse transcribed into cDNA to serve as the sequencing template. Assay: immunoSEQ multiplex PCR; the TCRdb copy retains only in-frame clones and omits some. The table records 200,000 or so clones, roughly two fifths of them present only once. Germline V lookup: CDR1 SGHRS, CDR2 YFSETQ. This CDR3 spans 13 amino acids. Trimming removed 4 bases from V and 7 bases from J, with 14 bases in between. Sequenced material: CD4+ T cells sorted from blood, taken between weeks 30 and 35, from a patient treated with tofacitinib. This TCR was recovered from a human donor with alopecia areata. V and J are TRBV5-1 and TRBJ1-1, with a tentative D call TRBD1 (6 bases). CDR3 protein: CASSPSGQREAFF. The CDR3 nucleotides read TGCGCCAGCAGCCCCTCAGGACAGCGTGAAGCTTTCTTT.